A single sample is the source of the 6 T cell receptor beta chains below, sequenced in a study of shared clonotypes between healthy human individuals. Naive CD8 cells lacked CD45RO and underwent positive selection for CCR7, leaving out terminally differentiated effector memory CD45RA+ cells. Here immunoSEQ multiplex PCR was the method, and the copy in TCRdb shows in-frame clones only, minus some. The sample comprises about 2.1 million clones, 85% to 95% of which are singletons, and about 1.8% rests with the top ten. The sequencing input was naive CD8+ T cells from PBMCs. Every receptor here comes from a man between 18 and 29 years old in good health. Some clones in this sample may be carry-over from other donors' samples.

This chain uses TRBV11-2 with TRBJ1-2, with TRBD1 matching over 7 bases. CDR1 is SGHAT and CDR2 is FQNNGV in the germline V gene. CDR3 size: 16 residues. Trimming took 0 bases from V and 3 from J; bases not matched to a gene: 7. CDR3 DNA sequence: TGTGCCAGCAGCTTAGATCCGGCAGGGGGGGACTATGGCTACACCTTC. Residues: CASSLDPAGGDYGYTF.

The CDR3 reads CASSLRGTSVYEQYF. In nucleotides, the CDR3 is TGTGCCAGCAGCTTAAGAGGGACCTCCGTCTACGAGCAGTACTTC. The V and J genes are TRBV5-4 and TRBJ2-7; D possibly matches TRBD1 or TRBD2 (5 bases each). Germline V gives CDR1 SGHNT, CDR2 YYREEE (reference sequence). The CDR3 is made up of 15 amino acids. V lost 2 bases and J 3 bases, leaving 15 bases between the germline ends.

This clone was recorded once. The chain recombines TRBV30 with TRBJ2-7; 9 bases are shared with TRBD2. Germline CDR1 and CDR2: GTSNPN and SVGIG (reference sequence). This CDR3 region has 14 residues. Germline trimming cut 1 base from V and 4 bases from J; bases unmatched to any gene: 5. The CDR3: CAWSDSSGRYEQYF. In nucleotides, the CDR3 is TGTGCCTGGAGTGACTCCAGCGGGAGGTACGAGCAGTACTTC.

This sequence joins TRBV5-6 and TRBJ1-5; 9 bases fit TRBD1. Germline V gene data show CDR1 as SGHDT and CDR2 as YYEEEE. V lost 4 bases to trimming and J lost 0 bases; unmatched junction nucleotides: 5. The CDR3 extends over 16 amino acids. The CDR3 DNA reads as TGTGCCAGCAGCCGGGACAGGGATTATAGCAATCAGCCCCAGCATTTT. This codes for CASSRDRDYSNQPQHF.

This chain links TRBV19 with TRBJ1-4; a possible D gene is TRBD1 (6 bases). The V gene's germline CDR1 is LNHDA and CDR2 SQIVND (reference sequence). This CDR3 comprises 13 residues. V shed 7 bases and J shed 5 bases, with 11 bases lying between them. The CDR3 DNA is TGTGCCAGTACGGACAGACAAAATGAAAAACTGTTTTTT. It yields the protein CASTDRQNEKLFF.

On this clone itself: Other DNA sequences within the sample encode an identical CDR3. The rearrangement uses TRBV6-5 and TRBJ1-1, with D hard to call. Germline V gene lookup returns CDR1 MNHEY and CDR2 SVGAGI. CDR3 length equals 14 residues. V was clipped by 0 bases and J by 5 bases, with 10 bases between them. The CDR3 loop reads CASSYSEGLTEAFF. DNA for the CDR3: TGTGCCAGCAGTTACTCGGAGGGTTTAACTGAAGCTTTCTTT.